This entry lists 11 T cell receptor beta chains sequenced from one sample in a study of molecular identifiers for immune sequencing clone quantification. TCRdb reprocessed the PCR reads via MiXCR and lists one record per CDR3 protein. The data hold about 320,000 distinct CDR3 sequences, with roughly a quarter observed a single time. The sequenced sample was naive CD8+ T cells from blood, with Jurkat cell RNA spiked in. Subset denoted: FACS-sorted CD8+CD4-CCR7+CD45RA+ naive T cells. These receptors were collected from a human donor in good health. Some libraries in this study had Jurkat cell RNA spiked in.

The J gene is TRBJ2-1, the V gene TRBV24-1, with 8 bases aligning to TRBD2. CDR1 and CDR2 (germline): KGHDR, SFDVKD. V shed 2 bases, J shed 1 base, and the junction held 3 bases outside the gene matches. The CDR3 runs 16 residues. As DNA, the CDR3 is TGTGCCACCAGTGATTACGGGGGGGAGTCCTACAATGAGCAGTTCTTC. Its protein product is CATSDYGGESYNEQFF.

In regard to this clonotype: A much more abundant neighbour one base away suggests this may be a read error. The gene calls are TRBV4-1 and TRBJ1-1; 7 bases are shared with TRBD1. This CDR3 has 13 amino acids. CDR1 and CDR2 from the germline V gene are MGHRA and YSYEKL. The DNA of the CDR3 is TGCGCCCGCAGCAAAGACAGGGCTGGTGAAGCTTTCTTT. Encoded protein: CARSKDRAGEAFF.

The sample holds many counts of this clonotype. The genes are TRBV25-1 and TRBJ1-1; the D gene is possibly TRBD1 (6 bases). Germline values: CDR1 MGHDK, CDR2 SYGVNS. V was clipped by 4 bases and J by 10 bases, with 13 bases between them. The CDR3 is 12 residues long. CDR3 bases: TGTGCCAGCAGTGCACAGGGCTGGGCAGCTTTCTTT. Its protein is CASSAQGWAAFF.

This chain links TRBV7-8 with TRBJ1-4; possible D gene TRBD1, 5 bases. The CDR3 is 17 amino acids. Trimming removed 0 bases at V and 0 bases at J, with 11 bases between. CDR1 is SGHVS, CDR2 FQNEAQ, per germline. This chain's CDR3 is CASSLALTGATNEKLFF. In DNA form, the CDR3 reads TGTGCCAGCAGCTTAGCGCTAACGGGGGCAACTAATGAAAAACTGTTTTTT.

This clonotype was observed at least ten times. This chain connects TRBV13 to TRBJ2-3; the match to TRBD1 covers 10 bases. Germline lookup yields CDR1 PRHDT and CDR2 FYEKMQ (reference sequence). The CDR3 has 16 residues. The V gene end was trimmed by 4 bases and the J gene end by 2 bases; junction bases not matched to a gene: 6. The CDR3: CASSWTGTGVTDTQYF. The CDR3 DNA sequence: TGTGCCAGCAGCTGGACCGGGACAGGGGTCACAGATACGCAGTATTTT.

This clonotype was detected many times. This sequence joins TRBV7-9 and TRBJ2-2; TRBD2 is a possible D gene (5 bases). The germline V gene encodes CDR1 SEHNR and CDR2 FQNEAQ (reference sequence). CDR3 length: 15 amino acids. Trimming shortened V by 1 base and J by 4 bases, and 10 bases separated the two germline ends. The DNA of the CDR3 is TGTGCCAGCAGCTTAGACCGTACTAGCACCGGGGAGCTGTTTTTT. Protein product: CASSLDRTSTGELFF.

This clonotype was detected only once. This chain uses TRBV4-1 with TRBJ1-4, with D possibly matching TRBD1 (5 bases). Trimming took off 1 base at V and 0 bases at J, with 15 bases between the two ends. The CDR3 has 18 residues. CDR1 and CDR2 from the germline V gene are MGHRA and YSYEKL. The CDR3 loop reads CASSQVVSTGPTNEKLFF. CDR3 coding DNA: TGCGCCAGCAGCCAAGTTGTTAGCACGGGACCAACTAATGAAAAACTGTTTTTT.

The sample holds one count of this clonotype. A much larger clone differs by one base, so this may be a read error. This chain uses TRBV18 with TRBJ1-5; D call uncertain. Germline V gives CDR1 KGHSH, CDR2 LQKENI. This CDR3 is built from 13 residues. In DNA, the CDR3 is TGTACCAGCTCACCATCGGGGATGGAGCCCCAGCATTTT. This translates into CTSSPSGMEPQHF. Variable domain in full (rest from reference TRBV18 and TRBJ1-5): NAGVMQNPRHLVRRRGQEARLRCSPMKGHSHVYWYRQLPEEGLKFMVYLQKENIIDESGMPKERFSAEFPKEGPSILRIQQVVRGDSAAYFCTSSPSGMEPQHFGDGTRLSIL.

As to this clonotype: This may come from a read error, since a much larger clone is one base off. This chain connects TRBV6-1 to TRBJ1-2; D gene unclear. CDR1 and CDR2 (germline): MNHNS, SASEGT. The CDR3 loop spans 13 amino acids. CDR3 loop: CASSEEWHYGYAF. The CDR3 nucleotides are TGTGCCAGCAGTGAAGAGTGGCACTATGGCTACGCCTTC.

This rearrangement joins TRBV12-3 or TRBV12-4 to TRBJ2-1; TRBD2 agrees at 13 bases. With V trimmed by 6 bases and J by 8 bases, 4 bases remained unmatched. The CDR3 contains 14 residues. The CDR3 sequence: CASRLAGGPYEQFF. CDR3 coding DNA: TGTGCCAGCAGACTAGCGGGGGGGCCCTATGAGCAGTTCTTC.

This sequence joins TRBV11-3 and TRBJ2-1, with 7 bases fitting TRBD1. CDR1 and CDR2 (germline): SGHNT, YENEEA. The CDR3 runs to 13 residues. V lost 5 bases and J lost 4; bases outside the gene matches: 2. The CDR3 spells CASSGTAYNEQFF. In DNA form, the CDR3 reads TGTGCCAGCAGCGGGACAGCTTACAATGAGCAGTTCTTC.